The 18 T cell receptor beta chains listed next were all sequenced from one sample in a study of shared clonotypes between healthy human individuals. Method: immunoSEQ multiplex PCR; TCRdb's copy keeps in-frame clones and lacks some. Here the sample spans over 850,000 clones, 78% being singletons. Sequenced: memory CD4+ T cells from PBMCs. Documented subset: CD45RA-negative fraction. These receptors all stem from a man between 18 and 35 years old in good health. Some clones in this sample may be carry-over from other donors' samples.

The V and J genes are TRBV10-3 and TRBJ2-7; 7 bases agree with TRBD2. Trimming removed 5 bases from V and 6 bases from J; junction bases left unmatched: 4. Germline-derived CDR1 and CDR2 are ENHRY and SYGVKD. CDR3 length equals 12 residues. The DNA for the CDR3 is TGTGCCATCAGTCCAGGACTAGGCGAGCAGTACTTC. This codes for CAISPGLGEQYF.

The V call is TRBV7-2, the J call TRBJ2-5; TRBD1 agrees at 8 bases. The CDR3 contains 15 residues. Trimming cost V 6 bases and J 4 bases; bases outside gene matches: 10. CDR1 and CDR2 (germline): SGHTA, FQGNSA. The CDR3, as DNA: TGTGCCAGCAGTCAGAACGGAGACAGGGGAGAGACCCAGTACTTC. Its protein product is CASSQNGDRGETQYF.

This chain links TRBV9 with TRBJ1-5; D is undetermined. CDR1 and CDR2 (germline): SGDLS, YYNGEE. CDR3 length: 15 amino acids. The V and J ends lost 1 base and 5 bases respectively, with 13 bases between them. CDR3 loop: CASSVSPLTDQPQHF. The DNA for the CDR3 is TGTGCCAGCAGCGTATCTCCATTGACGGATCAGCCCCAGCATTTT.

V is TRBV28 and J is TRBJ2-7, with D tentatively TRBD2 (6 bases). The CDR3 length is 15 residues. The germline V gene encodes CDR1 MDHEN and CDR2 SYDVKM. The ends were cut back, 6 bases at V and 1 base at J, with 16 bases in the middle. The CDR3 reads CASSPPRDLSYEQYF. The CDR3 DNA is TGTGCCAGCAGCCCACCCCGGGACTTATCCTACGAGCAGTACTTC.

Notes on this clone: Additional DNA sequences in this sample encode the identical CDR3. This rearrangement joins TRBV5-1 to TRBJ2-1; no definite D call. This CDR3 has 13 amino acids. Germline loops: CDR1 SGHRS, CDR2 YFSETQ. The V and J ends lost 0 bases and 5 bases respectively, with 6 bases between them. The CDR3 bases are TGCGCCAGCAGCTTGGTTCCTGACAATGAGCAGTTCTTC. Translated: CASSLVPDNEQFF.

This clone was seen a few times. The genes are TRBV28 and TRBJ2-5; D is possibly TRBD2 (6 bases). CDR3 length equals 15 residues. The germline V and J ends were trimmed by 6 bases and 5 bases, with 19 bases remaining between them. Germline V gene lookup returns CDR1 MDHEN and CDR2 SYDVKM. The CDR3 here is CASRRAGFQSETQYF. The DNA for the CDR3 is TGTGCCAGCAGGAGAGCGGGCTTCCAATCCGAGACCCAGTACTTC.

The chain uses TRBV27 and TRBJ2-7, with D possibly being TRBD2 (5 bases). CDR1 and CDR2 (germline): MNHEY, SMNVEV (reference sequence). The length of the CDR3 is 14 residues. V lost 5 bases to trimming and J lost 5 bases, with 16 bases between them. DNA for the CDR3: TGTGCCAGCAGTCACCTTTCTAGCATCAACGAGCAGTACTTC. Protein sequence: CASSHLSSINEQYF.

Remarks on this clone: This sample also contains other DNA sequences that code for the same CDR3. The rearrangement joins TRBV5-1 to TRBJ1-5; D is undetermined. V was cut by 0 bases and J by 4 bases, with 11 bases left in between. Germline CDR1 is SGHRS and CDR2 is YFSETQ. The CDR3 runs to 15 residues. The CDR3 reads CASSLDPGRNQPQHF. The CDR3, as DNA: TGCGCCAGCAGCTTGGACCCAGGACGTAATCAGCCCCAGCATTTT.

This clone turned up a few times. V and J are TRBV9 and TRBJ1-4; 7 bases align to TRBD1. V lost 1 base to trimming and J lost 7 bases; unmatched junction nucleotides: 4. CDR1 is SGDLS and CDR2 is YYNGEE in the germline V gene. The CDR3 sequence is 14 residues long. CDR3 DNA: TGTGCCAGCAGCGTAAGACAGGGTTTTGAAAAACTGTTTTTT. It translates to CASSVRQGFEKLFF.

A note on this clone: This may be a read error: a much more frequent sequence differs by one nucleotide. As DNA, the CDR3 is TGTGCCAGCAGCCACCAAGAGACCCAGTACTTC. Its protein product is CASSHQETQYF. The chain links TRBV7-9 to TRBJ2-5; D is unclear. V was cut by 5 bases and J by 0 bases, with 1 base left in between. Germline CDR1 is SEHNR and CDR2 is FQNEAQ (reference sequence). The CDR3 runs to 11 residues.

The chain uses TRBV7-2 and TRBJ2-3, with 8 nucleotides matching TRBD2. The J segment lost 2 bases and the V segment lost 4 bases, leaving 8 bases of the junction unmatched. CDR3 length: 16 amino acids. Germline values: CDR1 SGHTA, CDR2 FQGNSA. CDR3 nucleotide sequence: TGTGCCAGCAGCTCCCGGGGGGGCGGGATCACAGATACGCAGTATTTT. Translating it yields CASSSRGGGITDTQYF.

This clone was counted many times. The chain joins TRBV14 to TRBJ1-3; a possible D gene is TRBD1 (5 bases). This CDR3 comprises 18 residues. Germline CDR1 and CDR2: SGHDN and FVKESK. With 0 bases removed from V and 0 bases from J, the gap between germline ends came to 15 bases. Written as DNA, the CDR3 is TGTGCCAGCAGCCAAGATGTGTGGGGGACCAGCTCTGGAAACACCATATATTTT. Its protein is CASSQDVWGTSSGNTIYF.

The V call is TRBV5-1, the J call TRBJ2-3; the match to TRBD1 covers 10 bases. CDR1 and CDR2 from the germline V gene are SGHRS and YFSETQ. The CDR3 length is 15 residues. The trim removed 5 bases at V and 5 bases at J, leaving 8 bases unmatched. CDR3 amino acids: CASRGTGEERDTQYF. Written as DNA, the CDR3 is TGCGCCAGCAGGGGGACAGGGGAGGAAAGAGATACGCAGTATTTT.

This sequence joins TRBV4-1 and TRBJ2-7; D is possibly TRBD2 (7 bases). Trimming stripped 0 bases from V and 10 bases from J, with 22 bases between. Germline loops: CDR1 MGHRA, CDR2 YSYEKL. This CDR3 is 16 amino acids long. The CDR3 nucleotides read TGCGCCAGCAGCCAAGATCATTTGGGGGCTAGCGGCGCACAGTACTTC. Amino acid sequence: CASSQDHLGASGAQYF.

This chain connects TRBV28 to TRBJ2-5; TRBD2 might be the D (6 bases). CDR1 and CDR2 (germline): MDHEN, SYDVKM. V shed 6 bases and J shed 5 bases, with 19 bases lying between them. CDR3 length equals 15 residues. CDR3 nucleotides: TGTGCCAGCAGCCAACCACAATACGGGGGTGAGACCCAGTACTTC. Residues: CASSQPQYGGETQYF.

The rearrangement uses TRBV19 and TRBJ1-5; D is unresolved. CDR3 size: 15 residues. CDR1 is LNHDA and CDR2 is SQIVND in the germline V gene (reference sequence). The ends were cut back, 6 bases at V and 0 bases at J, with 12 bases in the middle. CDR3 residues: CASSTTGISNQPQHF. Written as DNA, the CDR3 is TGTGCCAGTAGCACGACGGGTATTAGCAATCAGCCCCAGCATTTT. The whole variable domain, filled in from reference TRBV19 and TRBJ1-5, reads DGGITQSPKYLFRKEGQNVTLSCEQNLNHDAMYWYRQDPGQGLRLIYYSQIVNDFQKGDIAEGYSVSREKKESFPLTVTSAQKNPTAFYLCASSTTGISNQPQHFGDGTRLSIL.

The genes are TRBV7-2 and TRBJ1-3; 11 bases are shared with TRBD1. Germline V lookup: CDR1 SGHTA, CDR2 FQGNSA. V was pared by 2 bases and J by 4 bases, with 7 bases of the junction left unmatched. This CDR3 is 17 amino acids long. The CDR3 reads CASSLLGTGGLGNTIYF. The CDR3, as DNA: TGTGCCAGCAGCTTACTGGGGACAGGGGGACTAGGAAACACCATATATTTT.

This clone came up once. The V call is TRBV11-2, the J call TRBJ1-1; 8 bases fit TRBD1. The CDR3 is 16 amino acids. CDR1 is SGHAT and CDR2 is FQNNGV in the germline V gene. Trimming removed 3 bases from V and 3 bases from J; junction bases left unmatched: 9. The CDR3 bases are TGTGCCAGCAGCTTCAATCAGGGGGCGCAGGACACTGAAGCTTTCTTT. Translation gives CASSFNQGAQDTEAFF.